This passage covers 23 T cell receptor beta chains from one sample sequenced in a study of CD8+CD57+ T cells in acquired aplastic anemia. Study observations and caveats: Total CD4+ and CD8+ pools in patients were more diverse than the CD8+CD57+ cells of those patients.

Patients sequenced had flow cytometry evidence of CD8+CD57+ cell expansion. Their antigens are not known. Profiling that covered TCR beta VDJ and CDR3 relied on genomic DNA as its template. MiXCR, run by TCRdb on the reads, gives a single entry per CDR3 protein. This table holds around 15,000 distinct CDR3 sequences, roughly two fifths found once. The sample was CD8+CD57+ T cells sorted from PBMCs. Subset specified: bead-enriched CD8+CD57+ effector memory T cells from SAA patients. The receptors come from a human donor with aplastic anemia.

This clonotype was seen a single time. The V call is TRBV20-1, the J call TRBJ1-4; 7 positions agree with TRBD1. J lost 7 bases, V lost 1 base, and 6 bases had no gene match. Germline CDR1 DFQATT, CDR2 SNEGSKA (reference sequence). The CDR3 runs to 14 residues. This CDR3 reads CSARVVGGGEKLFF. CDR3 DNA: TGCAGTGCTAGAGTGGTAGGGGGCGGTGAAAAACTGTTTTTT.

Comments on this clonotype: A read error may account for a junction end that differs from germline. J is TRBJ1-6 and V is TRBV11-2; tentatively, D is TRBD1 (5 bases). The CDR3 has 18 amino acids. Germline-derived CDR1 and CDR2 are SGHAT and FQNNGV. CDR3 in amino acids: CASGLRQGGYPYNSPLHF. CDR3 coding DNA: TGTGCCAGCGGCTTACGGCAGGGAGGTTACCCCTATAATTCACCCCTCCACTTT.

V gene TRBV12-3 or TRBV12-4 combines with J gene TRBJ1-3; 9 nucleotides line up with TRBD1. V gave up 4 bases and J gave up 4 bases; unmatched junction bases: 8. There are 16 residues in the CDR3. The CDR3 coding sequence is TGTGCCAGCAGTTCCTCCGGGACAGGGACAGGAAACACCATATATTTT. Translated: CASSSSGTGTGNTIYF.

There are a few counts of this clonotype. The gene calls are TRBV24-1 and TRBJ2-7; 13 nucleotides match TRBD2. Germline CDR1 reads KGHDR; CDR2 reads SFDVKD. The CDR3 is 15 residues long. The J segment lost 4 bases and the V segment lost 3 bases, leaving 2 bases of the junction unmatched. The CDR3 protein is CATSDPTSGGYEQYF. The CDR3 DNA reads TGTGCCACCAGTGATCCGACTAGCGGGGGGTACGAGCAGTACTTC.

This chain links TRBV12-3 or TRBV12-4 with TRBJ1-1; a weak D match, TRBD1 (5 bases). This CDR3 has 14 residues. With 3 bases removed from V and 6 bases from J, the gap between germline ends came to 14 bases. Here the CDR3 DNA reads TGTGCCAGCAGTTTGGGTACGGGGGGACCTGAAGCTTTCTTT. It is translated as CASSLGTGGPEAFF.

This clonotype has a count of ten or more. The genes are TRBV28 and TRBJ2-7, with D tentatively TRBD1 or TRBD2 (5 bases each). Trimming pared 3 bases from V and 0 bases from J, leaving 15 bases between. The CDR3 loop spans 16 amino acids. Looked up from germline, CDR1 is MDHEN and CDR2 is SYDVKM. The chain's CDR3 is CASSLRGGTISYEQYF. For the CDR3, the DNA is TGTGCCAGCAGTTTGAGGGGTGGGACGATCTCCTACGAGCAGTACTTC. Full variable domain (rest looked up from reference TRBV28 and TRBJ2-7): DVKVTQSSRYLVKRTGEKVFLECVQDMDHENMFWYRQDPGLGLRLIYFSYDVKMKEKGDIPEGYSVSREKKERFSLILESASTNQTSMYLCASSLRGGTISYEQYFGPGTRLTVT.

This clonotype was detected many times. The chain couples TRBV4-1 to TRBJ2-6; no reliable D call. This CDR3 region has 16 residues. V was shortened by 1 base and J by 4 bases, with 11 bases between the two germline ends. Germline V lookup: CDR1 MGHRA, CDR2 YSYEKL. CDR3 protein: CASSQVAPPGANVLTF. For the CDR3, the DNA is TGCGCCAGCAGCCAAGTTGCCCCTCCAGGGGCCAACGTCCTGACTTTC.

This clonotype occurred a few times. This chain's CDR3 is CASSLVVAGANEQFF. CDR3 nucleotide sequence: TGCGCCAGCAGCTTGGTTGTGGCGGGGGCAAATGAGCAGTTCTTC. This chain connects TRBV5-1 to TRBJ2-1; a possible D gene is TRBD2 (7 bases). This CDR3 has 15 residues. CDR1 SGHRS and CDR2 YFSETQ come from the germline V gene. Trimming left V 0 bases short and J 7 bases short, with 14 bases between.

The chain uses TRBV7-9 and TRBJ1-6; D gene unclear. The CDR3 runs to 13 residues. Germline V lookup: CDR1 SEHNR, CDR2 FQNEAQ (reference sequence). Deletions cut 4 bases from V and 6 bases from J, with 7 bases between. Here the CDR3 DNA reads TGTGCCAGCAGCTCGCGGACTAATTCACCCCTCCACTTT. It encodes CASSSRTNSPLHF.

This clonotype has a count of ten or more. This chain uses TRBV29-1 with TRBJ2-7, with a tentative D call TRBD1 (6 bases). Trimming pared 4 bases from V and 4 bases from J, leaving 11 bases between. CDR3 length equals 12 residues. CDR1 SQVTM and CDR2 ANQGSEA come from the germline V gene. CDR3 sequence reads: CSVVQGVYEQYF. The CDR3 DNA is TGCAGCGTTGTACAGGGTGTTTACGAGCAGTACTTC.

The V gene is TRBV7-6, the J gene TRBJ2-2; 12 bases are shared with TRBD2. V was clipped by 5 bases and J by 2 bases; unmatched bases: 12. Germline V lookup: CDR1 SGHVS, CDR2 FNYEAQ. This CDR3 contains 19 residues. CDR3 amino acids: CASSPRLAGAPKNTGELFF. In nucleotides, the CDR3 is TGTGCCAGCAGCCCTCGACTAGCGGGGGCCCCTAAAAACACCGGGGAGCTGTTTTTT.

On this clonotype itself: Given a much more abundant clone one base away, this may be a read error. This chain connects TRBV12-3 or TRBV12-4 to TRBJ2-1, with a possible D match to TRBD2 (6 bases). The CDR3 length is 15 residues. V was cut by 3 bases and J by 8 bases, with 17 bases left in between. The CDR3 here is CASSFANRWRDEQFF. In DNA form, the CDR3 reads TGTGCCAGCAGTTTTGCTAACAGATGGAGGGATGAGCAGTTCTTC.

Note on this clonotype: This likely comes from a read error, as the CDR3 has no conserved phenylalanine or tryptophan at its end. CDR3 DNA sequence: TGCAGCGTTGATCCCTCCGGGACGGAAGAGACCCAGTACATC. Translating it yields CSVDPSGTEETQYI. The chain links TRBV29-1 to TRBJ2-5; TRBD1 or TRBD2 may be the D gene (5 bases each). Trimming shortened V by 3 bases and J by 3 bases, and 14 bases separated the two germline ends. The CDR3 consists of 14 residues. Germline loops: CDR1 SQVTM, CDR2 ANQGSEA.

This chain links TRBV11-1 with TRBJ2-1, with D hard to call. The V and J ends lost 2 bases and 7 bases respectively, with 12 bases between them. The CDR3 contains 14 residues. In germline, CDR1 is SGHAT, CDR2 FQDESV (reference sequence). The CDR3 bases are TGTGCCAGCAGCTTACTAGAATCCCTGAATGAGCAGTTCTTC. It codes for CASSLLESLNEQFF.

The chain is built from TRBV27 and TRBJ2-7; tentatively, D is TRBD1 (6 bases). Germline CDR1 and CDR2: MNHEY and SMNVEV (reference sequence). The CDR3 spans 14 residues. V was cut by 6 bases and J by 5 bases, with 17 bases left in between. CDR3 coding DNA: TGTGCCAGCAGCAACCTTAACAGGGTTCACGAGCAGTACTTC. Encoded protein: CASSNLNRVHEQYF.

This clonotype showed up many times. The chain recombines TRBV6-1 with TRBJ2-3; D gene uncertain. The V and J ends lost 5 bases and 8 bases respectively, with 14 bases between them. The CDR3 loop spans 13 amino acids. Germline CDR1 MNHNS, CDR2 SASEGT. CDR3 sequence (DNA): TGTGCCAGCAGTAGCCCGGAGATGGTTACGCAGTATTTT. Its translation: CASSSPEMVTQYF.

This clonotype was seen only a few times. This chain joins TRBV5-5 and TRBJ1-2; 9 bases are a match to TRBD1. CDR1 and CDR2 (germline): SGHKS, YYEKEE (reference sequence). The CDR3 covers 16 residues. The ends lost 1 base at V and 4 bases at J; junction bases unmatched: 8. The CDR3 protein is CASSLPTGGLSYGYTF. CDR3 nucleotides: TGTGCCAGCAGCTTGCCTACAGGGGGCTTGTCCTATGGCTACACCTTC.

This clonotype turned up a few times. The chain employs TRBV20-1 and TRBJ2-1; D unresolved. This CDR3 contains 13 residues. V gave up 4 bases and J gave up 0 bases, with 7 bases separating them. CDR1 is DFQATT, CDR2 SNEGSKA, per germline (reference sequence). Here the CDR3 reads CSATGSSYNEQFF. CDR3 DNA sequence: TGCAGTGCTACAGGTAGCTCCTACAATGAGCAGTTCTTC.

This chain joins TRBV20-1 and TRBJ2-7; D assignment may be TRBD1 or TRBD2 (5 bases each). V gave up 3 bases and J gave up 5 bases, with 23 bases separating them. The CDR3 extends over 16 amino acids. Germline V gene data show CDR1 as DFQATT and CDR2 as SNEGSKA (reference sequence). CDR3 residues: CSASPPLRTGPNEQYF. In DNA, the CDR3 is TGCAGTGCTAGTCCTCCTTTGAGGACGGGGCCCAACGAGCAGTACTTC.

This sequence joins TRBV7-9 and TRBJ2-2; D is perhaps TRBD1 (5 bases). CDR3 size: 13 residues. Per the germline V gene, CDR1 is SEHNR and CDR2 is FQNEAQ (reference sequence). Trimming took 5 bases from V and 6 from J, leaving 10 bases between them. The CDR3 sequence: CASSAQGAGELFF. The CDR3 nucleotides are TGTGCCAGCAGCGCCCAGGGCGCCGGGGAGCTGTTTTTT. Looking up the rest from reference TRBV7-9 and TRBJ2-2 gives the full variable domain: DTGVSQNPRHKITKRGQNVTFRCDPISEHNRLYWYRQTLGQGPEFLTYFQNEAQLEKSRLLSDRFSAERPKGSFSTLEIQRTEQGDSAMYLCASSAQGAGELFFGEGSRLTVL.

CDR3 loop: CASSREEGKLFF. DNA of the CDR3: TGTGCCAGCAGCCGGGAGGAAGGAAAACTGTTTTTT. The V call is TRBV2, the J call TRBJ1-4; D gene ambiguous. The V gene lost 6 bases and the J gene lost 10 bases, with 12 bases spanning the gap. Germline V gene data show CDR1 as SNHLY and CDR2 as FYNNEI. This CDR3 has 12 residues.

A few counts support this clonotype. CDR3 coding DNA: TGTGCCAGCAGTGACTCAGGGGGCACAGATACGCAGTATTTT. As protein: CASSDSGGTDTQYF. The chain links TRBV6-4 to TRBJ2-3, with D possibly TRBD1 on 5 matching bases. This CDR3 contains 14 residues. Germline lookup yields CDR1 MRHNA and CDR2 SNTAGT. The germline V and J ends were trimmed by 0 bases and 1 base, with 5 bases remaining between them.

This clonotype was recorded a few times. This chain uses TRBV19 with TRBJ2-7, with 12 bases identical to TRBD2. Per the germline V gene, CDR1 is LNHDA and CDR2 is SQIVND (reference sequence). This CDR3 spans 15 amino acids. V lost 5 bases and J lost 2; bases outside the gene matches: 4. In nucleotides, the CDR3 is TGTGCCAGTAGTTGGGCTAGCGGGAGGGCCTACGAGCAGTACTTC. Residues: CASSWASGRAYEQYF.